This T cell receptor beta chain appears in the sequencing data of a study of T cell responses to AZD1222 COVID-19 vaccine. At the level of the study: Some second doses came at about 4 weeks and others at about 12 weeks; these were pooled.

Generated by immunoSEQ multiplex PCR, the TCRdb table keeps only in-frame clones and is missing some. The sample has approximately 70,000 clones; 85% are singletons. There are a few counts of this clone. The antigen is undetermined. Study-wide results and limits: Donors were chiefly white British, with a greater number of females, and clonal diversity was perhaps underestimated.

The receptor was derived from an adult in good health. The source material was peripheral blood, sampled on day 0 of AZD1222 vaccination.

In DNA form, the CDR3 reads TGTGCCACCAGCAGTAACAGGGGGTTTAACTATGGCTACACCTTC. The encoded protein is CATSSNRGFNYGYTF. V usage is TRBV15 and J usage is TRBJ1-2; TRBD1 aligns across 8 bases. The germline gives CDR1 LNHNV, CDR2 YYDKDF (reference sequence). V lost 3 bases to trimming and J lost 1 base; unmatched junction nucleotides: 4. This CDR3 comprises 15 residues.